The 13 T cell receptor beta chains below come from one sample, sequenced in a study of shared clonotypes between healthy human individuals (dated by TCRdb to about 2020). The library was made by the immunoSEQ multiplex PCR assay. The table comes from immuneACCESS by way of TCRdb, which keeps in-frame sequences with V and J called. Part of the clones is missing from these tables; in studies checked, under half for an unresolved V gene and the rest for unknown reasons. This sample is represented by over a million clones; nearly 99% of them were singletons. About 0.45% of the sample is taken by the ten largest. Sample: naive CD4+ T cells sorted from blood. Taken with the paper, the label for cell subset or site translates to: CD45RA+ positively selected. The receptors were sampled from a young man in good health.

This clone has only one observation. This chain connects TRBV7-8 to TRBJ2-3; TRBD1 matches at 8 bases. V shed 6 bases, J shed 4 bases, and the junction held 6 bases outside the gene matches. There are 14 residues in the CDR3. Per the germline V gene, CDR1 is SGHVS and CDR2 is FQNEAQ. CDR3 DNA: TGTGCCAGCAGACCAGGGGGCTTAGCAGATACGCAGTATTTT. Its translation: CASRPGGLADTQYF.

The chain joins TRBV11-2 to TRBJ2-7, with 11 bases lining up with TRBD1. Unmatched junction bases numbered 11, after V lost 4 bases and J lost 3 bases. This CDR3 spans 17 amino acids. Germline V gives CDR1 SGHAT, CDR2 FQNNGV. The CDR3 here is CASSSIGGQGDSYEQYF. The CDR3 DNA reads TGTGCCAGCAGCTCGATAGGGGGACAGGGGGACAGCTACGAGCAGTACTTC.

The chain has TRBV5-1 and TRBJ2-7, with 7 positions matching TRBD2. CDR1 SGHRS and CDR2 YFSETQ come from the germline V gene. Germline trimming cut 0 bases from V and 2 bases from J; bases unmatched to any gene: 8. The CDR3 runs 16 residues. The CDR3 spells CASSLGLAEITYEQYF. CDR3 in DNA: TGCGCCAGCAGCTTGGGGCTAGCGGAAATTACCTACGAGCAGTACTTC.

V and J are TRBV10-1 and TRBJ2-7, with D possibly being TRBD1 or TRBD2 (5 bases each). Germline CDR1 WNHNN, CDR2 SYGVQD (reference sequence). Trimming took off 5 bases at V and 4 bases at J, with 9 bases between the two ends. The CDR3 is 12 amino acids. The CDR3 sequence: CASSPGPYEQYF. As DNA, the CDR3 is TGCGCCAGCAGTCCGGGGCCATACGAGCAGTACTTC.

Concerning this clone itself: In the same sample, other DNA sequences code for this CDR3. The chain has TRBV6-1 and TRBJ2-7; 10 nucleotides agree with TRBD1. Germline V gene sequence: CDR1 MNHNS, CDR2 SASEGT. J was trimmed by 2 bases and V by 10 bases; bases with no gene match: 2. This CDR3 is 12 amino acids long. The CDR3 loop reads CAIDRGPYEQYF. CDR3 sequence (DNA): TGTGCCATTGACAGGGGGCCCTACGAGCAGTACTTC.

J is TRBJ1-1 and V is TRBV9; 10 bases match TRBD1. This CDR3 has 15 residues. The V and J ends lost 0 bases and 3 bases, in that order; junction bases with no gene match: 2. CDR1 and CDR2 (germline): SGDLS, YYNGEE. CDR3 bases: TGTGCCAGCAGCGTAGGGGGGACAGGGGACACTGAAGCTTTCTTT. Its translation is CASSVGGTGDTEAFF.

The gene calls are TRBV7-2 and TRBJ1-2, with 7 bases that match TRBD1. V trimming: 5 bases; J trimming: 8 bases; junction bases outside the gene matches: 8. Germline loops: CDR1 SGHTA, CDR2 FQGNSA. CDR3 length: 13 residues. The CDR3 region is CASSPGQVPGYTF. The CDR3 DNA sequence: TGTGCCAGCAGCCCCGGACAGGTTCCGGGCTACACCTTC.

Worth noting for this clone: This same CDR3 is encoded by further DNA sequences in the sample. This chain connects TRBV5-1 to TRBJ2-3; 7 nucleotides agree with TRBD1. The CDR3 is 14 amino acids. The V segment lost 4 bases and the J segment 0 bases; nucleotides outside the gene matches: 2. CDR1 SGHRS and CDR2 YFSETQ come from the germline V gene. The CDR3 sequence is CASSRDSSTDTQYF. The CDR3 coding sequence is TGCGCCAGCAGCAGGGACAGTAGCACAGATACGCAGTATTTT. Full variable domain (missing parts from reference TRBV5-1 and TRBJ2-3): KAGVTQTPRYLIKTRGQQVTLSCSPISGHRSVSWYQQTPGQGLQFLFEYFSETQRNKGNFPGRFSGRQFSNSRSEMNVSTLELGDSALYLCASSRDSSTDTQYFGPGTRLTVL.

The chain couples TRBV10-3 to TRBJ2-2; D is ambiguous. The CDR3 spans 14 residues. The V gene's germline CDR1 is ENHRY and CDR2 SYGVKD. V gave up 2 bases and J gave up 7 bases, with 11 bases separating them. CDR3 protein: CAISESRGRGELFF. As DNA, the CDR3 is TGTGCCATCAGTGAGAGTCGCGGACGCGGGGAGCTGTTTTTT.

V and J are TRBV9 and TRBJ2-7; D is undetermined. This CDR3 comprises 15 residues. Trimming pared 0 bases from V and 3 bases from J, leaving 13 bases between. Germline-derived CDR1 and CDR2 are SGDLS and YYNGEE. The CDR3 nucleotides read TGTGCCAGCAGCGTAGGAGCTGTGTCGAACTACGAGCAGTACTTC. Translated: CASSVGAVSNYEQYF.

This clone was detected only once. In DNA, the CDR3 is TGTGCCAGTACCCAGGGATTGGGTGGTTGGGAGACCCAGTACTTC. Protein product: CASTQGLGGWETQYF. The chain links TRBV19 to TRBJ2-5, with D possibly matching TRBD1 (5 bases). Germline V lookup: CDR1 LNHDA, CDR2 SQIVND (reference sequence). V gave up 7 bases and J gave up 5 bases, with 20 bases separating them. CDR3 size: 15 residues.

The chain is built from TRBV5-6 and TRBJ1-1; D gene uncertain. CDR1 is SGHDT and CDR2 is YYEEEE in the germline V gene. The CDR3 contains 13 residues. Deletions cut 1 base from V and 6 bases from J, with 10 bases between. The CDR3: CASSLTSRAEAFF. CDR3 bases: TGTGCCAGCAGCTTGACCTCACGCGCTGAAGCTTTCTTT.

This clone was seen just once. The chain has TRBV18 and TRBJ2-1, with no clear D. Germline-derived CDR1 and CDR2 are KGHSH and LQKENI. The CDR3 has 17 amino acids. V gave up 3 bases and J gave up 6 bases, with 21 bases separating them. The CDR3 bases are TGTGCCAGCTCACCCCCCCAAAAACAGTTGTCCCCCAATGAGCAGTTCTTC. This translates into CASSPPQKQLSPNEQFF.